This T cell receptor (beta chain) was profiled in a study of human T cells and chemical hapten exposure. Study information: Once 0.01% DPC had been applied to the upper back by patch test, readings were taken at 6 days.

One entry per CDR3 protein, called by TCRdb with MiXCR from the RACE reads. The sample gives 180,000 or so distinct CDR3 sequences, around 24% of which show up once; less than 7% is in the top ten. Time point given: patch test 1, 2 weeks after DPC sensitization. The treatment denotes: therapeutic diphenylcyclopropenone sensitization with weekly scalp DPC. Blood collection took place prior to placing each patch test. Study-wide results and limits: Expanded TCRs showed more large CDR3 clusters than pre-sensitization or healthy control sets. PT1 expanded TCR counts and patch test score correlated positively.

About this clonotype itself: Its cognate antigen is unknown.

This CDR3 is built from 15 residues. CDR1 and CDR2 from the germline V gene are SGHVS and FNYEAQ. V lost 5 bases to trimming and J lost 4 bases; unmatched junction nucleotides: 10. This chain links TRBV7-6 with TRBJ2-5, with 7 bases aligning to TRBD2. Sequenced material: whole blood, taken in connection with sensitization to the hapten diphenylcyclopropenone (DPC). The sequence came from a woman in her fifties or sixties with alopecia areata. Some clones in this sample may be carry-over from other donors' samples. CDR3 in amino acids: CASSLGDGGSETQYF. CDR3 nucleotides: TGTGCCAGCAGCCTAGGGGACGGGGGGTCAGAGACCCAGTACTTC. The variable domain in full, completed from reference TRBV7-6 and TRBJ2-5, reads GAGVSQSPRYKVTKRGQDVALRCDPISGHVSLYWYRQALGQGPEFLTYFNYEAQQDKSGLPNDRFSAERPEGSISTLTIQRTEQRDSAMYRCASSLGDGGSETQYFGPGTRLLVL.